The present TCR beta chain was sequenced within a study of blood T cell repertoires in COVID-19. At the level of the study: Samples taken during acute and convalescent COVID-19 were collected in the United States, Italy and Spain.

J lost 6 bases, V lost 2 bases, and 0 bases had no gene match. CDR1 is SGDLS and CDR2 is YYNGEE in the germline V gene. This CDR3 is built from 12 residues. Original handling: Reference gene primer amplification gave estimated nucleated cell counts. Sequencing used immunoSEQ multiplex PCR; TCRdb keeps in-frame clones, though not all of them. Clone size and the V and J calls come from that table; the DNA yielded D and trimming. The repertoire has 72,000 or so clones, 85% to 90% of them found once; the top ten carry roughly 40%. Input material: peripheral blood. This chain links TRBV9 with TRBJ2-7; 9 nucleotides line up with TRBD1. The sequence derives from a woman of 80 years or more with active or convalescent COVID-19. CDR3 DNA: TGTGCCAGCAGCGTGACAGGGGGCGAGCAGTACTTC. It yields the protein CASSVTGGEQYF.